One sample yielded the 19 T cell receptor beta chains listed below, sequenced in a study of cytomegalovirus exposure and HLA in healthy donors. The PCR used 60 Vbeta and 13 Jbeta primers. Produced via immunoSEQ multiplex PCR; TCRdb's table is partial and in-frame only. This table holds 200,000 or so clones. Sequencing was carried out using PBMCs. The receptors come from a boy between 10 and 17 years old in good health and CMV-seronegative.

The chain combines TRBV5-1 with TRBJ1-3; maybe TRBD1 (5 bases). The V gene's germline CDR1 is SGHRS and CDR2 YFSETQ. The V gene lost 4 bases and the J gene lost 0 bases, with 11 bases spanning the gap. The CDR3 contains 15 residues. CDR3 in amino acids: CASSLQGDSGNTIYF. CDR3 in DNA: TGCGCCAGCAGCCTGCAGGGCGACTCTGGAAACACCATATATTTT.

The chain has TRBV7-9 and TRBJ2-1, with D maybe TRBD1 (5 bases). V was trimmed by 5 bases and J by 5 bases, leaving 19 bases between them. The germline V gene has CDR1 SEHNR and CDR2 FQNEAQ (reference sequence). The CDR3 has 16 residues. CDR3 nucleotides: TGTGCCAGCAGCCGGGCGACAGACCCTAAACACAATGAGCAGTTCTTC. It codes for CASSRATDPKHNEQFF.

This rearrangement joins TRBV7-6 to TRBJ2-5; TRBD1 might be the D (6 bases). The V gene's germline CDR1 is SGHVS and CDR2 FNYEAQ. Trimming took 3 bases from V and 2 from J, leaving 10 bases between them. The CDR3 is 14 residues long. In nucleotides, the CDR3 is TGTGCCAGCAGCTTTTGGACAGCACAAGAGACCCAGTACTTC. This gives the protein CASSFWTAQETQYF.

The genes are TRBV5-1 and TRBJ2-2; TRBD1 is a possible D gene (6 bases). Trimming cost V 2 bases and J 8 bases, with 7 bases left between them. Germline loops: CDR1 SGHRS, CDR2 YFSETQ. CDR3 size: 12 residues. The CDR3 loop reads CASSFTGGELFF. The CDR3 region has the DNA TGCGCCAGCAGCTTTACAGGGGGGGAGCTGTTTTTT.

The chain couples TRBV29-1 to TRBJ1-2; no definite D call. The CDR3 is 13 residues long. The V end lost 4 bases, the J end lost 6 bases, and 15 bases lay between the germline ends. Germline CDR1 reads SQVTM; CDR2 reads ANQGSEA. The CDR3 is CSVVNSIRDGYTF. CDR3 DNA: TGCAGCGTTGTCAACAGTATCCGCGATGGCTACACCTTC.

This chain connects TRBV7-8 to TRBJ2-1, with a weak D call TRBD1 (6 bases). The length of the CDR3 is 13 residues. V lost 6 bases to trimming and J lost 10 bases, with 16 bases between them. Germline V gene lookup returns CDR1 SGHVS and CDR2 FQNEAQ. The CDR3 sequence: CASRLIGTWEQFF. CDR3 sequence (DNA): TGTGCCAGCAGATTAATAGGGACATGGGAGCAGTTCTTC.

This chain joins TRBV19 and TRBJ2-1, with D uncertain. Germline V gene data show CDR1 as LNHDA and CDR2 as SQIVND (reference sequence). V lost 0 bases, J lost 7 bases, and 7 bases lay in between. There are 13 residues in the CDR3. The CDR3 here is CASSIDLRNEQFF. The CDR3 DNA reads as TGTGCCAGTAGTATAGATTTGCGGAATGAGCAGTTCTTC.

The V call is TRBV27, the J call TRBJ1-1; TRBD1 matches at 7 bases. The V gene's germline CDR1 is MNHEY and CDR2 SMNVEV (reference sequence). The length of the CDR3 is 15 residues. Trimming at V came to 5 bases and at J to 0 bases, leaving 6 bases not matched to a gene. CDR3 coding DNA: TGTGCCAGCAGTGACAGGGAGTTCATGAACACTGAAGCTTTCTTT. It yields the protein CASSDREFMNTEAFF.

The rearrangement links TRBV5-1 to TRBJ1-2; possibly TRBD1 for D (6 bases). This CDR3 has 18 residues. Germline loops: CDR1 SGHRS, CDR2 YFSETQ. The germline V and J ends were trimmed by 1 base and 2 bases, with 21 bases remaining between them. CDR3 nucleotides: TGCGCCAGCAGCTTGCCCCCCAGCGGGGGGGCGGGAAACTATGGCTACACCTTC. The encoded protein is CASSLPPSGGAGNYGYTF.

The V gene is TRBV30, the J gene TRBJ1-6; 7 bases line up with TRBD1. V trimming: 0 bases; J trimming: 9 bases; junction bases outside the gene matches: 2. Germline V CDR1 and CDR2: GTSNPN, SVGIG (reference sequence). The CDR3 length is 13 residues. The CDR3 region is CAWSVQGSSPLHF. The CDR3, as DNA: TGTGCCTGGAGTGTACAGGGGTCTTCACCCCTCCACTTT.

The rearrangement joins TRBV5-4 to TRBJ2-3; TRBD1 agrees at 8 bases. The germline CDR1 and CDR2 sequences are SGHNT and YYREEE (reference sequence). V dropped 1 base and J dropped 0; count of bases not matched to a gene: 4. CDR3 length: 16 amino acids. Here the CDR3 reads CASSLRTGPSTDTQYF. For the CDR3, the DNA is TGTGCCAGCAGCTTGCGGACAGGGCCTAGCACAGATACGCAGTATTTT. Complete variable domain (other parts from reference TRBV5-4 and TRBJ2-3): ETGVTQSPTHLIKTRGQQVTLRCSSQSGHNTVSWYQQALGQGPQFIFQYYREEENGRGNFPPRFSGLQFPNYSSELNVNALELDDSALYLCASSLRTGPSTDTQYFGPGTRLTVL.

The V call is TRBV5-1, the J call TRBJ2-1, with TRBD2 matching 8 bases. From germline, CDR1 is SGHRS and CDR2 YFSETQ. J gave up 10 bases and V 3 bases, and 12 bases lay outside the gene matches. This CDR3 is built from 15 residues. For the CDR3, the DNA is TGCGCCAGCAGCTCCGGTGGAGCGGGGGTAGGAGAGCAGTTCTTC. Translation gives CASSSGGAGVGEQFF.

The CDR3 DNA reads as TGTGCCACCAGCAGAGATCTCTTAGGGGGTCCCGGCGCCGGCTACACCTTC. It yields the protein CATSRDLLGGPGAGYTF. This chain uses TRBV15 with TRBJ1-2; possible D gene TRBD1, 6 bases. The CDR3 has 17 amino acids. CDR1 is LNHNV and CDR2 is YYDKDF in the germline V gene (reference sequence). V was cut by 0 bases and J by 8 bases, with 22 bases left in between.

The genes are TRBV18 and TRBJ2-3; 10 nucleotides match TRBD1. The V and J ends lost 3 bases and 4 bases, in that order; junction bases with no gene match: 4. The CDR3 is 15 amino acids. Germline CDR1 and CDR2: KGHSH and LQKENI. CDR3 region: CASSPNGQGADTQYF. The DNA for the CDR3 is TGTGCCAGCTCACCTAACGGACAGGGGGCAGATACGCAGTATTTT.

V is TRBV12-5 and J is TRBJ2-3; no firm D call. CDR3 size: 13 residues. The V and J ends lost 5 bases and 4 bases respectively, with 10 bases between them. Germline values: CDR1 LGHNT, CDR2 FRNRAP. CDR3 sequence: CASGPSGADTQYF. The CDR3 coding sequence is TGTGCTAGTGGTCCGAGTGGAGCAGATACGCAGTATTTT.

The V and J genes are TRBV9 and TRBJ2-1; 13 nucleotides match TRBD2. The CDR3 is made up of 15 amino acids. J lost 7 bases, V lost 6 bases, and 7 bases had no gene match. Germline-derived CDR1 and CDR2 are SGDLS and YYNGEE. The chain's CDR3 is CASTLTSGGHNEQFF. DNA of the CDR3: TGTGCCAGCACCTTGACTAGCGGGGGGCATAATGAGCAGTTCTTC.

The chain carries TRBV2 and TRBJ1-5, with 7 bases lining up with TRBD1. Unmatched junction bases numbered 8, after V lost 5 bases and J lost 4 bases. The CDR3 totals 15 residues. Germline V lookup: CDR1 SNHLY, CDR2 FYNNEI. The CDR3 sequence: CASSSGQATNQPQHF. The CDR3 region has the DNA TGTGCCAGCAGTTCCGGACAGGCTACGAATCAGCCCCAGCATTTT. The full variable domain, rest sourced from reference TRBV2 and TRBJ1-5, is EPEVTQTPSHQVTQMGQEVILRCVPISNHLYFYWYRQILGQKVEFLVSFYNNEISEKSEIFDDQFSVERPDGSNFTLKIRSTKLEDSAMYFCASSSGQATNQPQHFGDGTRLSIL.

The CDR3 loop is CASSRGAGLIRNQPQHF. The CDR3 DNA sequence: TGTGCCAGCAGCCGGGGGGCCGGCCTTATACGCAATCAGCCCCAGCATTTT. V gene TRBV5-8 combines with J gene TRBJ1-5; D may be TRBD1 (6 bases). The CDR3 is 17 residues long. From germline, CDR1 is SGHTS and CDR2 YDEGEE. V gave up 4 bases and J gave up 2 bases, with 19 bases separating them. The complete variable domain, with remaining parts taken from reference TRBV5-8 and TRBJ1-5, reads EAGVTQSPTHLIKTRGQQATLRCSPISGHTSVYWYQQALGLGLQFLLWYDEGEERNRGNFPPRFSGRQFPNYSSELNVNALELEDSALYLCASSRGAGLIRNQPQHFGDGTRLSIL.

The genes are TRBV4-2 and TRBJ2-5, with 8 bases matching TRBD2. Germline values: CDR1 LGHNA, CDR2 YNFKEQ. Losses at the gene ends were 3 bases for V and 5 bases for J; bases not matched to a gene: 5. There are 14 residues in the CDR3. CDR3 residues: CASSHPGGAETQYF. DNA of the CDR3: TGTGCCAGCAGCCACCCCGGGGGGGCTGAGACCCAGTACTTC.